The T cell receptor (beta chain) under discussion was sequenced for a study of Graves' ophthalmopathy and Graves' hyperthyroidism. Details on this clonotype: Its antigen is unknown.

Hyperthyroidism showing no ophthalmopathy within 18 months of follow-up was stable. The authors used Ficoll-Paque density gradient centrifugation to separate PBMCs. The input was approximately 9.3 ml of fresh peripheral blood. Amplification from RNA transcripts yielded the TCR beta CDR3 regions. The library came from an HTBI-primed first-round RT-PCR and a second-round multiplex PCR. From the multiplex PCR reads, TCRdb called clonotypes with MiXCR, one entry per CDR3 protein. The table lists roughly 400,000 distinct CDR3 sequences, 15% to 20% of them singletons, with 2% to 2.5% in the top ten. General study results and limits: Blood contained most expanded thyroid clonotypes exceeding 0.001 frequency.

The CDR3 contains 13 residues. Germline V gives CDR1 SGHRS, CDR2 YFSETQ. This TCR was recovered from an adult woman with stable Graves' hyperthyroidism. Sequencing was performed on peripheral blood. The V gene is TRBV5-1, the J gene TRBJ2-7, with D uncertain. As DNA, the CDR3 is TGCGCCAGCTGCTTCGGGCTGTACTACGAGCAGTACGTC. This sequence encodes CASCFGLYYEQYV.